Listed here are 10 T cell receptor beta chains from one sample, sequenced in a study of cytotoxic CD8 clonotypes in ibrutinib-treated CLL. Assay used: immunoSEQ multiplex PCR; TCRdb lists only in-frame clones, some missing. The table shows 65,000 to 85,000 clones, with approximately 90% occurring only once. This sample comprised PBMCs, obtained after 12 months of ibrutinib treatment. Source of these receptors: a human donor with chronic lymphocytic leukemia.

The chain carries TRBV19 and TRBJ2-7; D might be TRBD1 (8 bases). V lost 5 bases and J lost 3, with 20 bases in between. The CDR3 spans 16 residues. Germline CDR1 LNHDA, CDR2 SQIVND (reference sequence). DNA for the CDR3: TGTGCCAGTAGTTCTGGATCACAGGGGGGGGTCTACGAGCAGTACTTC. Amino acid sequence: CASSSGSQGGVYEQYF.

J is TRBJ1-4 and V is TRBV6-1; no clear D gene. This CDR3 is 13 amino acids long. CDR1 and CDR2 from the germline V gene are MNHNS and SASEGT. Deletions cut 9 bases from V and 6 bases from J, with 14 bases between. CDR3 coding DNA: TGTGCCAGTCGTTTTGGGGTGGATGAAAAACTGTTTTTT. Its protein product is CASRFGVDEKLFF.

The chain carries TRBV20-1 and TRBJ1-1; D gene ambiguous. The CDR3 runs 10 residues. Trimming cost V 3 bases and J 12 bases, with 11 bases left between them. CDR1 and CDR2 (germline): DFQATT, SNEGSKA (reference sequence). The CDR3 is CSARESVTFF. CDR3 sequence (DNA): TGCAGTGCTAGGGAGTCCGTAACTTTCTTT.

V gene TRBV29-1 combines with J gene TRBJ2-1, with TRBD2 matching over 11 bases. This CDR3 contains 14 residues. The V gene's germline CDR1 is SQVTM and CDR2 ANQGSEA. After removal of 5 bases from V and 7 bases from J, the junction contained 7 bases not matched to a gene. CDR3 sequence reads: CSVSTSGSGNEQFF. The DNA for the CDR3 is TGCAGCGTTAGTACTAGCGGGAGCGGTAATGAGCAGTTCTTC.

The count of this clone is one. The genes are TRBV7-9 and TRBJ2-2, with D perhaps matching TRBD1 or TRBD2 (5 bases each). V lost 5 bases to trimming and J lost 4 bases, with 17 bases between them. The CDR3 loop spans 16 amino acids. Per the germline V gene, CDR1 is SEHNR and CDR2 is FQNEAQ (reference sequence). The CDR3 spells CASSPRDLTATGELFF. CDR3 bases: TGTGCCAGCAGCCCTCGGGACCTTACGGCCACCGGGGAGCTGTTTTTT.

The rearrangement joins TRBV19 to TRBJ1-2; D not certain. Trimming stripped 2 bases from V and 3 bases from J, with 13 bases between. CDR1 LNHDA and CDR2 SQIVND come from the germline V gene (reference sequence). CDR3 length: 15 residues. The CDR3 coding sequence is TGTGCCAGTAGTATATCTCGAGAGAGCTACTATGGCTACACCTTC. Its translation: CASSISRESYYGYTF.

The chain carries TRBV6-1 and TRBJ2-7; the D is unclear. The V end was cut by 0 bases, the J end by 2 bases, with 5 bases between. Germline CDR1 and CDR2: MNHNS and SASEGT. This CDR3 is 13 amino acids long. CDR3: CASSEAGTYEQYF. Here the CDR3 DNA reads TGTGCCAGCAGTGAAGCGGGAACCTACGAGCAGTACTTC.

This chain links TRBV6-6 with TRBJ1-1, with 8 bases aligning to TRBD1. CDR1 is MNHNY, CDR2 SVGAGI, per germline (reference sequence). The CDR3 is made up of 16 amino acids. V shed 2 bases, J shed 4 bases, and the junction held 9 bases outside the gene matches. CDR3 bases: TGTGCCAGCAGTTACCCTGAGGGACAGGTGGGCACTGAAGCTTTCTTT. This sequence encodes CASSYPEGQVGTEAFF.

The V call is TRBV7-9, the J call TRBJ2-7; TRBD1 is a possible D gene (6 bases). Trimming took 4 bases from V and 2 from J, leaving 18 bases between them. Germline V lookup: CDR1 SEHNR, CDR2 FQNEAQ (reference sequence). This CDR3 region has 16 residues. The CDR3 region has the DNA TGTGCCAGCAGCTACGGGGACCGGGACAAAGCCTACGAGCAGTACTTC. The encoded protein is CASSYGDRDKAYEQYF. The full variable domain, its missing parts supplied by reference TRBV7-9 and TRBJ2-7, is DTGVSQNPRHKITKRGQNVTFRCDPISEHNRLYWYRQTLGQGPEFLTYFQNEAQLEKSRLLSDRFSAERPKGSFSTLEIQRTEQGDSAMYLCASSYGDRDKAYEQYFGPGTRLTVT.

The chain links TRBV5-4 to TRBJ1-2; 12 nucleotides line up with TRBD1. The junction had 5 bases not matched to a gene; V was cut back by 4 bases and J by 4 bases. Germline lookup yields CDR1 SGHNT and CDR2 YYREEE (reference sequence). The CDR3 totals 15 residues. The CDR3 DNA sequence: TGTGCCAGCAGCCCGGGACAGGGGGCTTTCTATGGCTACACCTTC. This sequence encodes CASSPGQGAFYGYTF. Together with reference TRBV5-4 and TRBJ1-2, the CDR3 gives the full variable domain: ETGVTQSPTHLIKTRGQQVTLRCSSQSGHNTVSWYQQALGQGPQFIFQYYREEENGRGNFPPRFSGLQFPNYSSELNVNALELDDSALYLCASSPGQGAFYGYTFGSGTRLTVV.